This T cell receptor beta chain was identified during a study of cytomegalovirus exposure and HLA in healthy donors. Across the whole study: HLA-typed donors contributed around 88 million unique TCRs, which were held in an early data release. Study-wide results and limits: Sequencing likely produced, as an artifact, a cluster of highly shared sequence variants. In a later analysis, TCR beta V- and J-gene trimming was associated with a missense DCLRE1C variant.

A note on this clone: Its target is unknown.

Germline lookup yields CDR1 LNHDA and CDR2 SQIVND (reference sequence). This CDR3 has 18 amino acids. The V and J ends lost 6 bases and 5 bases respectively, with 25 bases between them. Vbeta (60) and Jbeta (13) primers were used in the PCR. Here immunoSEQ multiplex PCR was the method, and the copy in TCRdb shows in-frame clones only, minus some. The top ten hold about 0.28% of the sample, which has approximately 290,000 clones, about four fifths seen once. Healthy donors of bone marrow made up the group. The origin of this receptor is a girl between 2 and 10 years old in good health and CMV-seronegative. The chain combines TRBV19 with TRBJ2-2; D remains unclear. Sequenced sample: PBMCs. The CDR3 here is CASSQPRIRTARTGELFF. The CDR3 DNA sequence: TGTGCCAGTAGCCAACCTCGGATCCGAACAGCACGGACCGGGGAGCTGTTTTTT.